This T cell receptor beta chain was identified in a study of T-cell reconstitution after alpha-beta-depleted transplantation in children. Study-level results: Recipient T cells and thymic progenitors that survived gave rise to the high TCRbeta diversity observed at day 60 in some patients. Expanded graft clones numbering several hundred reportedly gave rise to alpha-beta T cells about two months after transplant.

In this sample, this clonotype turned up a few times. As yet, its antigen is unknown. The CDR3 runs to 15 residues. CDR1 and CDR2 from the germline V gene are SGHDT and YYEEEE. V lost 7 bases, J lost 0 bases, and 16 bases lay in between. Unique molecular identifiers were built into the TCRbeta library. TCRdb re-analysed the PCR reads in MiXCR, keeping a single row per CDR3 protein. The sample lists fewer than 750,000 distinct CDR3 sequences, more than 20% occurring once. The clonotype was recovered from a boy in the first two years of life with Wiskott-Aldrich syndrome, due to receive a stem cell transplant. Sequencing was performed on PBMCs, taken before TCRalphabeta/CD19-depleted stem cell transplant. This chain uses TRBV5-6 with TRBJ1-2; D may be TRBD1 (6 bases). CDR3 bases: TGTGCCAGCTACCCGGCAGGGGTCACTAACTATGGCTACACCTTC. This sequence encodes CASYPAGVTNYGYTF.